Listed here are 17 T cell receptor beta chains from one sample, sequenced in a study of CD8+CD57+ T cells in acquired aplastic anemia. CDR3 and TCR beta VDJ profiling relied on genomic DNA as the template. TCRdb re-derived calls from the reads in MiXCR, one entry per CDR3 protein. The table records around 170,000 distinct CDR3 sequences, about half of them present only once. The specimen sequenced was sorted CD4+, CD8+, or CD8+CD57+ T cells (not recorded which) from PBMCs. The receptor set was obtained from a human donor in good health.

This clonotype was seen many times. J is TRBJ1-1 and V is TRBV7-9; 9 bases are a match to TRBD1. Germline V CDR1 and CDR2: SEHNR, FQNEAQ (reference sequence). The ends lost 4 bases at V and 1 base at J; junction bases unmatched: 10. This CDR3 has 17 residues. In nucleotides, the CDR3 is TGTGCCAGCAGCTCAAACGACAGGGGGACGACGAACACTGAAGCTTTCTTT. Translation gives CASSSNDRGTTNTEAFF. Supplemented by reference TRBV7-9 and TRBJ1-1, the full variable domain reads DTGVSQNPRHKITKRGQNVTFRCDPISEHNRLYWYRQTLGQGPEFLTYFQNEAQLEKSRLLSDRFSAERPKGSFSTLEIQRTEQGDSAMYLCASSSNDRGTTNTEAFFGQGTRLTVV.

The CDR3 DNA reads as TGTGCCAGCAGCTCCCTCGACGGCTACGAGCAGTACTTC. It yields the protein CASSSLDGYEQYF. The chain employs TRBV7-3 and TRBJ2-7; D unresolved. The CDR3 extends over 13 amino acids. The V end lost 4 bases, the J end lost 3 bases, and 10 bases lay between the germline ends. Germline V CDR1 and CDR2: SGHTA, FQGTGA.

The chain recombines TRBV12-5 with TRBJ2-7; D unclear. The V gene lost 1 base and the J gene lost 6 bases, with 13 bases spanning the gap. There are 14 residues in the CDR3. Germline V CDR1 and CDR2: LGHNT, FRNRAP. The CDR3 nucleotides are TGTGCTAGTGGTTTGGAACCCAGAGTAGGCGAGCAGTACTTC. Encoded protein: CASGLEPRVGEQYF.

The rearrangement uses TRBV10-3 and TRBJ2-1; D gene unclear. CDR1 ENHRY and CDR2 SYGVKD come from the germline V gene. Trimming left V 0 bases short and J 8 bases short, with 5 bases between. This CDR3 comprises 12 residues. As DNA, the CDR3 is TGTGCCATCAGTGAGTCGGGCGATGAGCAGTTCTTC. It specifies CAISESGDEQFF.

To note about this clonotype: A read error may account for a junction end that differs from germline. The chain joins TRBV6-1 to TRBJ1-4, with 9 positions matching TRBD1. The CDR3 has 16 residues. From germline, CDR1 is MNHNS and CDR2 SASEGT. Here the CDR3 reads CTSSITTGGSNEKLFF. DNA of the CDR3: TGTACCAGCAGCATAACGACAGGGGGTTCTAATGAAAAACTGTTTTTT.

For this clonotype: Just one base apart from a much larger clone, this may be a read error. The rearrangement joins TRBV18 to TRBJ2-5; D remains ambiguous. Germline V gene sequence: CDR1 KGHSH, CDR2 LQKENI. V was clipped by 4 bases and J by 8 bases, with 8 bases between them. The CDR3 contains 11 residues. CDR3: CASSQRNTQYF. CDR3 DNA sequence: TGTGCCAGCTCACAACGTAATACCCAGTACTTC.

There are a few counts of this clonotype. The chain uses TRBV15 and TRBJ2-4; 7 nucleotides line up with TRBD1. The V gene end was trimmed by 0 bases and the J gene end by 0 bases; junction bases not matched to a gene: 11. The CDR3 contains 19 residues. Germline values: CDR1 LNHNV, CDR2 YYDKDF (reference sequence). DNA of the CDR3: TGTGCCACCAGCAGAGAGGCCTTATCGACAGGGATAGCCAAAAACATTCAGTACTTC. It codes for CATSREALSTGIAKNIQYF.

CDR3: CSLGGQGSRETQYF. CDR3 nucleotide sequence: TGCAGCTTAGGGGGACAGGGAAGTAGGGAGACCCAGTACTTC. The chain has TRBV29-1 and TRBJ2-5; 9 nucleotides align to TRBD1. Germline V gene lookup returns CDR1 SQVTM and CDR2 ANQGSEA. This CDR3 comprises 14 residues. With V trimmed by 8 bases and J by 5 bases, 12 bases remained unmatched. Full variable domain (missing parts from reference TRBV29-1 and TRBJ2-5): SAVISQKPSRDICQRGTSLTIQCQVDSQVTMMFWYRQQPGQSLTLIATANQGSEATYESGFVIDKFPISRPNLTFSTLTVSNMSPEDSSIYLCSLGGQGSRETQYFGPGTRLLVL.

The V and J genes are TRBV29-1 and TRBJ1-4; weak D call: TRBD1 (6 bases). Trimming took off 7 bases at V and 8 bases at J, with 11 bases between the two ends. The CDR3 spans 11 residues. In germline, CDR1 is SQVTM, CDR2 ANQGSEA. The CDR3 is CSAGGGEKLFF. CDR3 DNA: TGCAGCGCGGGGGGGGGCGAAAAACTGTTTTTT. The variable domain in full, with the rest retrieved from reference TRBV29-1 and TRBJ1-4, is SAVISQKPSRDICQRGTSLTIQCQVDSQVTMMFWYRQQPGQSLTLIATANQGSEATYESGFVIDKFPISRPNLTFSTLTVSNMSPEDSSIYLCSAGGGEKLFFGSGTQLSVL.

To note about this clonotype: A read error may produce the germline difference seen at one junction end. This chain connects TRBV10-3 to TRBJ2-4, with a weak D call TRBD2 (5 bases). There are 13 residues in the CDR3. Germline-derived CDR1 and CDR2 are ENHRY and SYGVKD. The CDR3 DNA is TGTGCCTTCAGCGGCGGACCCAAAAACATTCAGTACTTC. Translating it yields CAFSGGPKNIQYF.

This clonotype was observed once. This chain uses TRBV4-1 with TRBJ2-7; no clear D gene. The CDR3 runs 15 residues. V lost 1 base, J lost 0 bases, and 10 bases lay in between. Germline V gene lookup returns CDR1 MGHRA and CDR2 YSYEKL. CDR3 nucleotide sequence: TGCGCCAGCAGCCAAGTCGGCCAGATCTCCTACGAGCAGTACTTC. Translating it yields CASSQVGQISYEQYF.

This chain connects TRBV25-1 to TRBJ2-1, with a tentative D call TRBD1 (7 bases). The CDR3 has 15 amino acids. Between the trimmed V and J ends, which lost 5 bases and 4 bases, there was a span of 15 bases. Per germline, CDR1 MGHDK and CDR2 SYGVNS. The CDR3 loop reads CASSLGGGPYNEQFF. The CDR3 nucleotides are TGTGCCAGCAGTTTAGGAGGGGGCCCTTACAATGAGCAGTTCTTC.

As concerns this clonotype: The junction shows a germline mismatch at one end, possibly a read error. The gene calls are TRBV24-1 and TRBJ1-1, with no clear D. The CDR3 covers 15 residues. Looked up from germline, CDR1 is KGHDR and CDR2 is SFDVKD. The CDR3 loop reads CASSYSSAQFTEAFF. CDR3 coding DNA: TGTGCCAGCAGTTACTCGAGCGCGCAGTTCACTGAAGCTTTCTTT.

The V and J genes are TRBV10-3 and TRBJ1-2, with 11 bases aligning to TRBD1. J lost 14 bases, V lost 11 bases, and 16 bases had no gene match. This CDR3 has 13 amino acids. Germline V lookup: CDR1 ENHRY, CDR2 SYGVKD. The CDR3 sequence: CASSEGQGAWVTF. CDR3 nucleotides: TGTGCCTCCTCTGAAGGACAGGGGGCTTGGGTGACCTTC.

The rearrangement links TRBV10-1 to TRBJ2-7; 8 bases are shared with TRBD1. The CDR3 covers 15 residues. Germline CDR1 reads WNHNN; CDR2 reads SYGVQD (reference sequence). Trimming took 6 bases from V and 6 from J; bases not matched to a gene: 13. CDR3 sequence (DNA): TGCGCCAGCAGCGATGCCGGGACAGGTGTTTTCGAGCAGTACGTC. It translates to CASSDAGTGVFEQYV.

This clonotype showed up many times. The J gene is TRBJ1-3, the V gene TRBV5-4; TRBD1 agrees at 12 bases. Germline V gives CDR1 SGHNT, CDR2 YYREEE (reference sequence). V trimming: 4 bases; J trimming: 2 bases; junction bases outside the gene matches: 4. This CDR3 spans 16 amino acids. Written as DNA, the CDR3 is TGTGCCAGCAGCAAGGGACAGGGGGCAACTGGAAACACCATATATTTT. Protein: CASSKGQGATGNTIYF.

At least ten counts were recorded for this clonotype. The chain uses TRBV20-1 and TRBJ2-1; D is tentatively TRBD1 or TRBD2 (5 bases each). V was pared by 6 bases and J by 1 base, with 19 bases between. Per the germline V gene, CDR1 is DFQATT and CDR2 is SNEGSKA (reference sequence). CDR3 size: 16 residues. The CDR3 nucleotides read TGCAGTGCCGCCTCGGGGCGGGCGAGTTCCTACAATGAGCAGTTCTTC. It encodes CSAASGRASSYNEQFF.